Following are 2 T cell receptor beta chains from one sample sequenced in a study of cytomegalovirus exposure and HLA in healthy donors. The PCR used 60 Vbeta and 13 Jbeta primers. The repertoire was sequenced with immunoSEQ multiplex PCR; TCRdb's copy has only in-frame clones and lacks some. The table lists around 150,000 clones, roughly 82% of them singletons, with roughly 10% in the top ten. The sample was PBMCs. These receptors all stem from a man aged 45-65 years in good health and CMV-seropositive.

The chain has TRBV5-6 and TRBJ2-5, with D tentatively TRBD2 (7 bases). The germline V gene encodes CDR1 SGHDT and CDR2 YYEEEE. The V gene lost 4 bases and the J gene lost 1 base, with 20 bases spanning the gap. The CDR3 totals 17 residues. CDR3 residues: CASSPESWAGAQETQYF. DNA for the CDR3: TGTGCCAGCAGCCCCGAATCCTGGGCGGGGGCCCAAGAGACCCAGTACTTC.

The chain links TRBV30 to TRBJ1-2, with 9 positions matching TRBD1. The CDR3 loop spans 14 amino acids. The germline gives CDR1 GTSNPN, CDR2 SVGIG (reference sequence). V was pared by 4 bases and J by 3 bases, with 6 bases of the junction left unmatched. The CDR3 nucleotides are TGTGCCTGGAAGGGACAGGGCCGGTACTATGGCTACACCTTC. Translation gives CAWKGQGRYYGYTF.